A single sample gave rise to the 26 T cell receptor beta chains below, sequenced in a study of cytomegalovirus exposure and HLA in healthy donors. Researchers ran the PCR with 60 Vbeta and 13 Jbeta primers. Assay: immunoSEQ multiplex PCR; the TCRdb copy retains only in-frame clones and omits some. This table has 200,000 to 250,000 clones, over 75% appearing once. Source material: PBMCs. These receptors were taken from a man between 18 and 35 years old in good health and CMV-seronegative.

The chain joins TRBV30 to TRBJ2-4, with D perhaps matching TRBD2 (5 bases). The ends were cut back, 1 base at V and 9 bases at J, with 10 bases in the middle. Germline lookup yields CDR1 GTSNPN and CDR2 SVGIG (reference sequence). The CDR3 contains 12 residues. The CDR3 loop reads CAWSEKGSIQYF. For the CDR3, the DNA is TGTGCCTGGAGTGAAAAAGGGAGCATTCAGTACTTC.

J is TRBJ2-7 and V is TRBV4-1; 9 positions match TRBD1. The CDR3 has 16 amino acids. Germline CDR1 reads MGHRA; CDR2 reads YSYEKL. V lost 0 bases, J lost 3 bases, and 6 bases stayed unmatched. The CDR3 is CASSQDQQGADYEQYF. CDR3 nucleotide sequence: TGCGCCAGCAGCCAAGACCAACAGGGGGCTGACTACGAGCAGTACTTC.

In nucleotides, the CDR3 is TGCGCCAGCAGCCGCGGACAGGGGGTGATTAATGAAAAACTGTTTTTT. Protein product: CASSRGQGVINEKLFF. The chain recombines TRBV4-3 with TRBJ1-4; 10 bases map to TRBD1. Germline V gene sequence: CDR1 LGHNA, CDR2 YSLEER. The V gene end was trimmed by 4 bases and the J gene end by 4 bases; junction bases not matched to a gene: 6. This CDR3 comprises 16 residues.

As to this clone: The sample holds other DNA sequences that translate to the same CDR3. V gene TRBV5-4 combines with J gene TRBJ1-2, with TRBD1 matching over 8 bases. The CDR3 has 15 amino acids. The junction had 5 bases not matched to a gene; V was cut back by 4 bases and J by 0 bases. Germline CDR1 reads SGHNT; CDR2 reads YYREEE (reference sequence). This CDR3 is CASSKDRVANYGYTF. The CDR3 DNA is TGTGCCAGCAGCAAGGACAGGGTAGCTAACTATGGCTACACCTTC.

The chain couples TRBV7-3 to TRBJ2-3; 8 bases map to TRBD2. Germline V CDR1 and CDR2: SGHTA, FQGTGA. The CDR3 runs 18 residues. Trimming at V came to 2 bases and at J to 4 bases, leaving 14 bases not matched to a gene. CDR3 sequence: CASSLVGGASYSADTQYF. CDR3 bases: TGTGCCAGCAGCTTAGTCGGGGGGGCTTCGTATTCTGCAGATACGCAGTATTTT.

CDR3 in amino acids: CASSRDVRTGENTEAFF. In DNA, the CDR3 is TGTGCCAGCAGCCGAGACGTAAGGACAGGGGAGAACACTGAAGCTTTCTTT. V usage is TRBV5-5 and J usage is TRBJ1-1; 9 bases map to TRBD1. The CDR3 runs to 17 residues. Germline-derived CDR1 and CDR2 are SGHKS and YYEKEE (reference sequence). The J segment lost 1 base and the V segment lost 4 bases, leaving 11 bases of the junction unmatched.

V usage is TRBV9 and J usage is TRBJ2-2; D may be TRBD2 (5 bases). This CDR3 has 15 amino acids. The V gene's germline CDR1 is SGDLS and CDR2 YYNGEE. Trimming stripped 2 bases from V and 2 bases from J, with 10 bases between. The CDR3 is CASSVTGENTGELFF. The CDR3 region has the DNA TGTGCCAGCAGCGTTACCGGGGAAAACACCGGGGAGCTGTTTTTT.

This chain joins TRBV7-9 and TRBJ2-5, with D possibly TRBD2 on 5 matching bases. V lost 5 bases and J 5 bases, leaving 9 bases between the germline ends. Germline V gene data show CDR1 as SEHNR and CDR2 as FQNEAQ (reference sequence). The CDR3 has 12 residues. CDR3 nucleotides: TGTGCCAGCAGCGAGGGTCAGGAGACCCAGTACTTC. Translating it yields CASSEGQETQYF.

This chain links TRBV7-2 with TRBJ1-1; D ambiguous. The CDR3 is 14 residues long. Germline-derived CDR1 and CDR2 are SGHTA and FQGNSA. The V gene lost 3 bases and the J gene lost 0 bases, with 8 bases spanning the gap. The CDR3 sequence: CASSLTTVNTEAFF. The CDR3 DNA follows: TGTGCCAGCAGCTTGACAACGGTGAACACTGAAGCTTTCTTT.

The chain employs TRBV6-1 and TRBJ2-7; 8 nucleotides match TRBD2. The CDR3 is 14 residues long. The germline V gene has CDR1 MNHNS and CDR2 SASEGT. Trimming cost V 8 bases and J 4 bases; bases outside gene matches: 10. Written as DNA, the CDR3 is TGTGCCAGCTGCCTGGCGGGAGGTTCGTACGAGCAGTACTTC. It encodes CASCLAGGSYEQYF.

This clone occurred a few times. This chain links TRBV5-1 with TRBJ1-3; 10 bases map to TRBD1. Germline lookup yields CDR1 SGHRS and CDR2 YFSETQ. With 3 bases clipped from V and 1 base from J, the junction kept 10 bases outside the gene matches. The CDR3 sequence is 18 residues long. CDR3 nucleotide sequence: TGCGCCAGCAGCTCAACGCCGGGACAGGGGTCTTCTGGAAACACCATATATTTT. Its protein is CASSSTPGQGSSGNTIYF.

This clone was counted only a few times. The gene calls are TRBV7-2 and TRBJ2-3, with 9 bases lining up with TRBD2. The CDR3 runs 14 residues. Germline V gene data show CDR1 as SGHTA and CDR2 as FQGNSA. J was trimmed by 5 bases and V by 5 bases; bases with no gene match: 5. DNA of the CDR3: TGTGCCAGCAGCCTTAGCGGGAGAGGAGATACGCAGTATTTT. Translating it yields CASSLSGRGDTQYF.

The CDR3 region is CASSSDRAVRGEQFF. CDR3 nucleotides: TGTGCCAGCAGCTCCGATAGGGCAGTAAGGGGTGAGCAGTTCTTC. The gene calls are TRBV7-2 and TRBJ2-1; TRBD1 might be the D (5 bases). V was clipped by 4 bases and J by 9 bases, with 19 bases between them. The germline CDR1 and CDR2 sequences are SGHTA and FQGNSA. This CDR3 is built from 15 residues.

This chain joins TRBV10-3 and TRBJ2-7; TRBD2 aligns across 12 bases. The CDR3 runs 14 residues. V gave up 2 bases and J gave up 7 bases; unmatched junction bases: 3. Germline V gives CDR1 ENHRY, CDR2 SYGVKD. The DNA of the CDR3 is TGTGCCATCAGTGAGGGACTAGCGGGAATAGAGCAGTACTTC. The encoded protein is CAISEGLAGIEQYF.

The V call is TRBV11-2, the J call TRBJ2-2, with D possibly matching TRBD2 (6 bases). The V and J ends lost 0 bases and 5 bases respectively, with 13 bases between them. This CDR3 is 16 amino acids long. Per the germline V gene, CDR1 is SGHAT and CDR2 is FQNNGV. The CDR3 DNA is TGTGCCAGCAGCTTAGATTCGGCGGGATGGACCGGGGAGCTGTTTTTT. Residues: CASSLDSAGWTGELFF.

The chain has TRBV9 and TRBJ2-5, with 7 bases fitting TRBD1. Germline loops: CDR1 SGDLS, CDR2 YYNGEE. The CDR3 covers 15 residues. V was pared by 0 bases and J by 0 bases, with 2 bases of the junction left unmatched. Here the CDR3 DNA reads TGTGCCAGCAGCGTAGCTACAGGGGACCAAGAGACCCAGTACTTC. The encoded protein is CASSVATGDQETQYF. The variable domain in full, completed from reference TRBV9 and TRBJ2-5, reads DSGVTQTPKHLITATGQRVTLRCSPRSGDLSVYWYQQSLDQGLQFLIQYYNGEERAKGNILERFSAQQFPDLHSELNLSSLELGDSALYFCASSVATGDQETQYFGPGTRLLVL.

The chain couples TRBV13 to TRBJ2-7; TRBD2 aligns across 11 bases. The CDR3 contains 15 residues. The V and J ends lost 4 bases and 3 bases, in that order; junction bases with no gene match: 5. Germline V CDR1 and CDR2: PRHDT, FYEKMQ (reference sequence). CDR3 sequence (DNA): TGTGCCAGCAGCTGGACCGGGACTAGCGGCTACGAGCAGTACTTC. It translates to CASSWTGTSGYEQYF.

The rearrangement links TRBV7-2 to TRBJ1-5; 8 bases align to TRBD1. This CDR3 region has 17 residues. Losses at the gene ends were 6 bases for V and 0 bases for J; bases not matched to a gene: 10. The germline V gene has CDR1 SGHTA and CDR2 FQGNSA. Here the CDR3 DNA reads TGTGCCAGCAGTCAGCACGGGACAGGAGTTAGCAATCAGCCCCAGCATTTT. The encoded protein is CASSQHGTGVSNQPQHF.

This clone showed up just a few times. The chain links TRBV6-6 to TRBJ1-1; no firm D call. The CDR3 contains 14 residues. The V and J ends lost 0 bases and 5 bases respectively, with 10 bases between them. Germline CDR1 and CDR2: MNHNY and SVGAGI (reference sequence). CDR3 sequence: CASSYSGEKTEAFF. For the CDR3, the DNA is TGTGCCAGCAGTTACTCGGGAGAGAAAACTGAAGCTTTCTTT.

The chain joins TRBV4-2 to TRBJ2-2; 9 nucleotides match TRBD1. The CDR3 covers 18 residues. Trimming at V came to 4 bases and at J to 5 bases, leaving 14 bases not matched to a gene. The V gene's germline CDR1 is LGHNA and CDR2 YNFKEQ. CDR3 sequence: CASSPNVGTGINTGELFF. CDR3 DNA sequence: TGTGCCAGCAGCCCGAACGTTGGGACAGGGATCAATACCGGGGAGCTGTTTTTT.

V and J are TRBV27 and TRBJ2-7; D perhaps matches TRBD2 (6 bases). V lost 5 bases and J lost 2, with 13 bases in between. CDR1 and CDR2 from the germline V gene are MNHEY and SMNVEV (reference sequence). This CDR3 has 14 residues. The CDR3 spells CASSAGPTPYEQYF. The CDR3, as DNA: TGTGCCAGCAGTGCGGGACCCACACCCTACGAGCAGTACTTC.

The chain links TRBV5-1 to TRBJ2-7, with 9 positions matching TRBD1. V shed 4 bases and J 5 bases; nucleotides not matched to a gene: 7. This CDR3 contains 14 residues. The germline gives CDR1 SGHRS, CDR2 YFSETQ. CDR3 nucleotide sequence: TGCGCCAGCAGCCGGGGGACAGGGACAGACGAGCAGTACTTC. This sequence encodes CASSRGTGTDEQYF.

The rearrangement links TRBV9 to TRBJ2-1, with unresolved D. Deletions cut 0 bases from V and 9 bases from J, with 10 bases between. Looked up from germline, CDR1 is SGDLS and CDR2 is YYNGEE. CDR3 length: 13 amino acids. The CDR3 DNA reads as TGTGCCAGCAGCGTAGAAGGAGTTTCTGAGCAGTTCTTC. Encoded protein: CASSVEGVSEQFF.

The V call is TRBV19, the J call TRBJ1-1; unclear D gene. This CDR3 region has 15 residues. Germline CDR1 LNHDA, CDR2 SQIVND (reference sequence). The V and J ends lost 3 bases and 1 base respectively, with 12 bases between them. The chain's CDR3 is CASSIAGGGNTEAFF. The CDR3 DNA reads as TGTGCCAGTAGTATCGCAGGTGGAGGGAACACTGAAGCTTTCTTT.

The chain carries TRBV2 and TRBJ1-6; 8 nucleotides align to TRBD1. The V gene's germline CDR1 is SNHLY and CDR2 FYNNEI. Unmatched junction bases numbered 7, after V lost 6 bases and J lost 6 bases. The CDR3 totals 15 residues. The CDR3: CASSEQGATNSPLHF. CDR3 coding DNA: TGTGCCAGCAGCGAGCAGGGGGCGACTAATTCACCCCTCCACTTT.

The chain links TRBV5-1 to TRBJ2-2; perhaps TRBD1 as D (6 bases). Germline-derived CDR1 and CDR2 are SGHRS and YFSETQ. The V gene lost 0 bases and the J gene lost 1 base, with 16 bases spanning the gap. The CDR3 consists of 18 residues. The CDR3 DNA reads as TGCGCCAGCAGCTTGGTGGGGGACACCCGACGGAACACCGGGGAGCTGTTTTTT. Residues: CASSLVGDTRRNTGELFF. Based on the CDR3 plus reference TRBV5-1 and TRBJ2-2, the full variable domain is KAGVTQTPRYLIKTRGQQVTLSCSPISGHRSVSWYQQTPGQGLQFLFEYFSETQRNKGNFPGRFSGRQFSNSRSEMNVSTLELGDSALYLCASSLVGDTRRNTGELFFGEGSRLTVL.